This TCR beta chain was sequenced during a study of T cell changes during pregnancy in multiple sclerosis (dated by TCRdb to about 2019). In the study overall: The study examined how the T cell repertoire changed over the course of pregnancy in women with multiple sclerosis.

About this clone itself: No antigen is known for it. No much larger clone exists at a distance of one base, and base qualities are not known.

The library was produced with the immunoSEQ multiplex PCR assay. Imported from immuneACCESS, the table was reduced by TCRdb to in-frame sequences with V and J called. These copies leave out some clones; in studies compared against another copy, an unresolved V gene accounts for under half, and the cause of the remainder is not known. A total of about 20,000 clones appear in this sample, 70% to 90% of them only once. Less than 6.5% of the sample rests with the top ten. The CDR3 sequence holds 12 residues, the cysteine and phenylalanine included. The kept DNA is CDR3 alone, 36 bases in frame from the first base. The V end loses 8 bases and the J end loses 2 bases, and a stretch of 9 bases separates them. CDR1 and CDR2 are drawn from the germline V gene (reference sequence): PRHDT, FYEKMQ.

The sample here was CD8+ T cells from peripheral blood mononuclear cells, taken in the second trimester of pregnancy. The receptor's source is a female donor in good health, enrolled as a control in a pregnancy study. The chain joins TRBV13 to TRBJ2-5, with the identity of the D gene unclear. This receptor carries the CDR3 CASGPSQETQYF. The DNA reads TGTGCCAGCGGCCCCTCGCAAGAGACCCAGTACTTC.